The present T cell receptor beta chain was sequenced within a study of regulatory T cells in long-lasting Graves disease. Study results and limitations: Persistent Graves' patients had lower TCR diversity than newly diagnosed ones. Peripheral blood, not thyroid tissue, was the sole material studied. Persistent disease showed a preference for TRBV28, TRBJ1-2 and TRBJ2-5.

Time point denoted: persistent/refractory GD, antithyroid drugs over 5 years with positive TRAb. The TCR library was prepared using RNA isolated from PBMCs. Arm-PCR of CDR3 regions and iRepertoire HTBI primers were used to build TCR beta libraries. In the original analysis: Spanning all samples, the identified segments comprised around 62 TRBV and around 15 TRBJ. TCRdb independently ran MiXCR on the multiplex PCR reads; one entry per CDR3 protein. V and J calls and clone size were set by TCRdb, not the authors. The sample holds 420,000 or so distinct CDR3 sequences, 23% seen once. With 2 bases removed from V and 4 bases from J, the gap between germline ends came to 9 bases. CDR3 length: 13 residues. Germline lookup yields CDR1 SGHAT and CDR2 FQNNGV. This clonotype was seen ten or more times. The antigen remains unidentified.

The gene calls are TRBV11-2 and TRBJ2-7; D perhaps matches TRBD1 (5 bases). This specimen was peripheral blood mononuclear cells (PBMCs), taken when the disease was refractory, from a patient treated with antithyroid drugs. The sequence derives from a female donor with Graves disease. CDR3 in DNA: TGTGCCAGCAGCTTACCAGGGTTATACGAGCAGTACTTC. It yields the protein CASSLPGLYEQYF.